The source of this T cell receptor beta chain is a study of identical twins. Study findings and constraints: Less excess twin sharing appeared in beta out-of-frame sequences.

TCRdb called the 5' RACE reads again in MiXCR, with one record for every CDR3 protein. The data contain approximately 490,000 distinct CDR3 sequences, around 24% of them seen just once; the ten biggest clones take up roughly 0.5%. Everyone who donated was a healthy Caucasian. This clonotype showed up just a few times. Its antigen is unknown. The germline V gene has CDR1 SGHRS and CDR2 YFSETQ. The length of the CDR3 is 11 residues. V dropped 7 bases and J dropped 7 bases, with 9 bases sitting between them. In addition, the sample was reused for a study of yellow fever vaccine responses in identical twins.

The chain is built from TRBV5-1 and TRBJ2-1; no firm D call. What was sequenced was CD4+ T cells sorted from blood. This TCR came from a young woman in good health. The CDR3 here is CASALVNEQFF. As DNA, the CDR3 is TGCGCCAGCGCCCTCGTTAATGAGCAGTTCTTC.